Listed below are T cell receptor beta chains from one sample, sequenced in a study of T-cell reconstitution after alpha-beta-depleted transplantation in children. From the PCR reads, TCRdb called clonotypes with MiXCR, one entry per CDR3 protein. The sample yields 190,000 or so distinct CDR3 sequences, about 6.4% seen once. Here the sequenced sample was PBMCs from the stem cell graft donor, taken from the stem cell graft. Receptors were obtained from a human donor who donated a stem cell graft to a child with Wiskott-Aldrich syndrome. Both conserved end residues are trimmed from each CDR3. Size is omitted from some rows. Given values are once, few, many or a class for expanded clones.

clone size,V gene,CDR3 protein
-,TRBV5-1,ASSLTLAGAQETQY
few,TRBV12-3/TRBV12-4,ASATEGSDQPQH
many,TRBV20-1,SSSGTSYEQY
many,TRBV12-3/TRBV12-4,ASRGTDLNTGELF
many,TRBV5-6,ASSLAGQGWNNEQF
few,TRBV12-3/TRBV12-4,ASSWDSVHGYT
many,TRBV7-9,ASSPLTGHNSPLH
many,TRBV4-1,ASSGADTQY
-,TRBV20-1,SALGSSNQPQH
many,TRBV6-5,ATAGIGVRRTEAF
-,TRBV5-1,ASSFSKYNEQF
many,TRBV6-4,ASSDAGGRDEQF
many,TRBV12-3/TRBV12-4,ASRNSGRAANIQY
many,TRBV12-3/TRBV12-4,ASSWGSSYNEQF
many,TRBV12-3/TRBV12-4,ASSPQAGGKIGSYNEQF
many,TRBV10-3,AITKGLAGTTDTQY
many,TRBV5-6,ASSSTPRGMNTGELF
-,TRBV11-2,ASRSIAGAINNEQF
many,TRBV27,ASSFTSGGYTDTQY
many,TRBV10-2,ASIGGDPPYEQY
few,TRBV7-2,ASSLVARAVQY
-,TRBV11-2,ASSLDGTGGTNIQY
many,TRBV5-1,ASSSLGGSGGATDTQY
many,TRBV4-3,ASSQEFYSGMDYEQY
many,TRBV5-1,ASSLVGDHDTQY